This T cell receptor (beta chain) appears in the sequencing data of a study of human T cells and chemical hapten exposure. The CDR3 runs to 14 residues. The germline CDR1 and CDR2 sequences are PRHDT and FYEKMQ (reference sequence). Trimming removed 2 bases at V and 2 bases at J, with 10 bases between. This clonotype came up many times. From the RACE reads, TCRdb called clonotypes with MiXCR, one entry per CDR3 protein. Of hundreds of thousands of distinct CDR3 sequences in the sample, roughly 6% were seen once. The sample's time point: patch test 2, 6 weeks after DPC sensitization. Stated treatment: therapeutic diphenylcyclopropenone sensitization with weekly scalp DPC.

This sample comprised whole blood, obtained in connection with sensitization to the hapten diphenylcyclopropenone (DPC). This chain joins TRBV13 and TRBJ2-7; maybe TRBD1 (5 bases). The clonotype comes from a young woman with alopecia areata. Some clones in this sample may be carry-over from other donors' samples. CDR3 sequence: CASSLSGRPYEQYF. In DNA, the CDR3 is TGTGCCAGCAGCTTATCAGGGCGACCCTACGAGCAGTACTTC. The variable domain in full, with the rest retrieved from reference TRBV13 and TRBJ2-7, is AAGVIQSPRHLIKEKRETATLKCYPIPRHDTVYWYQQGPGQDPQFLISFYEKMQSDKGSIPDRFSAQQFSDYHSELNMSSLELGDSALYFCASSLSGRPYEQYFGPGTRLTVT.